These T cell receptor beta chains were read from a single sample in a study of blood T cell repertoires in COVID-19. Here immunoSEQ multiplex PCR was the method, and the copy in TCRdb shows in-frame clones only, minus some. The table has a few hundred thousand clones, 85% to 90% seen once; the top ten hold more than 1.5%. Sequenced material: PBMCs or T cells enriched from blood (not recorded which). These receptors were obtained from a man between 35 and 55 years old who had recovered from COVID-19. Both conserved end residues are part of each CDR3. Each record gives: CDR3 protein, CDR3 DNA, clone size, CDR3 length, J gene, D gene, V gene. A D gene is named only where the DNA matches it firmly. Not all rows give a size; the values are once, few, many and, for expanded clones, a class.

CDR3 protein: CASSQMAQGDNSPLHF
CDR3 DNA: TGTGCCAGCAGCCAAATGGCACAGGGGGATAATTCACCCCTCCACTTT
clone size: -
CDR3 length: 16
J gene: TRBJ1-6
D gene: TRBD1
V gene: TRBV4-2

CDR3 protein: CAIRRDRSSYEQYF
CDR3 DNA: TGTGCCATCAGACGGGACAGGAGCTCCTACGAGCAGTACTTC
clone size: -
CDR3 length: 14
J gene: TRBJ2-7
D gene: TRBD1
V gene: TRBV10-3

CDR3 protein: CASSRDRASYGYTF
CDR3 DNA: TGTGCCAGCAGCCGGGACAGGGCTTCCTATGGCTACACCTTC
clone size: once
CDR3 length: 14
J gene: TRBJ1-2
D gene: TRBD1
V gene: TRBV2

CDR3 protein: CASSLVRAGELFF
CDR3 DNA: TGTGCCAGCAGCTTAGTCAGGGCCGGGGAGCTGTTTTTT
clone size: -
CDR3 length: 13
J gene: TRBJ2-2
D gene: -
V gene: TRBV7-6

CDR3 protein: CATSVERRGFSNQPQHF
CDR3 DNA: TGTGCCACCAGCGTGGAACGAAGGGGGTTTAGCAATCAGCCCCAGCATTTT
clone size: few
CDR3 length: 17
J gene: TRBJ1-5
D gene: -
V gene: TRBV15

CDR3 protein: CATPGGGRGGELFF
CDR3 DNA: TGTGCCACCCCGGGGGGGGGCAGGGGCGGGGAGCTGTTTTTT
clone size: once
CDR3 length: 14
J gene: TRBJ2-2
D gene: TRBD2
V gene: TRBV7-2

CDR3 protein: CAAYGGGRETEAFF
CDR3 DNA: TGTGCCGCTTATGGCGGGGGGCGGGAGACTGAAGCTTTCTTT
clone size: -
CDR3 length: 14
J gene: TRBJ1-1
D gene: -
V gene: TRBV18

CDR3 protein: CASSQEGQGLGTDTQYF
CDR3 DNA: TGCGCCAGCAGCCAAGAAGGACAGGGCTTGGGGACAGATACGCAGTATTTT
clone size: few
CDR3 length: 17
J gene: TRBJ2-3
D gene: TRBD1
V gene: TRBV4-3

CDR3 protein: CASSQTGDYEQYF
CDR3 DNA: TGTGCCAGCAGCCAGACGGGAGACTACGAGCAGTACTTC
clone size: -
CDR3 length: 13
J gene: TRBJ2-7
D gene: -
V gene: TRBV25-1

CDR3 protein: CASSPRLAGDGDTQYF
CDR3 DNA: TGTGCCAGCAGCCCGAGACTAGCGGGGGATGGGGATACGCAGTATTTT
clone size: -
CDR3 length: 16
J gene: TRBJ2-3
D gene: TRBD2
V gene: TRBV9

CDR3 protein: CASSESLGGTGVSPLHF
CDR3 DNA: TGTGCCAGCAGTGAATCGCTGGGGGGGACAGGGGTATCACCCCTCCACTTT
clone size: -
CDR3 length: 17
J gene: TRBJ1-6
D gene: TRBD1
V gene: TRBV25-1

CDR3 protein: CASSGQGYEQYF
CDR3 DNA: TGTGCCAGCAGTGGGCAGGGCTACGAGCAGTACTTC
clone size: -
CDR3 length: 12
J gene: TRBJ2-7
D gene: -
V gene: TRBV2

CDR3 protein: CASSLLALNEKLFF
CDR3 DNA: TGTGCCAGCAGCTTGCTAGCGCTTAATGAAAAACTGTTTTTT
clone size: -
CDR3 length: 14
J gene: TRBJ1-4
D gene: -
V gene: TRBV5-6

CDR3 protein: CASRNVLGQGAVEAFF
CDR3 DNA: TGTGCCAGCAGGAATGTCTTGGGACAGGGGGCTGTTGAAGCTTTCTTT
clone size: -
CDR3 length: 16
J gene: TRBJ1-1
D gene: TRBD1
V gene: TRBV2

CDR3 protein: CAISDSGAGGPTDTQYF
CDR3 DNA: TGTGCCATCAGTGACAGCGGAGCGGGAGGGCCCACAGATACGCAGTATTTT
clone size: -
CDR3 length: 17
J gene: TRBJ2-3
D gene: TRBD2
V gene: TRBV10-3

CDR3 protein: CASSPTRGTEAFF
CDR3 DNA: TGTGCCAGCAGCCCAACACGAGGGACTGAAGCTTTCTTT
clone size: once
CDR3 length: 13
J gene: TRBJ1-1
D gene: -
V gene: TRBV7-3